This T cell receptor beta chain stems from a study of control samples from healthy donors and cancer patients. TCRdb's copy holds only in-frame clones and misses some; the assay was immunoSEQ multiplex PCR. Here the sample spans 9,500 to 15,000 clones, more than 75% being singletons. The origin of this receptor is a male donor with melanoma. The source material was formalin-fixed, paraffin-embedded tissue.

CDR3 nucleotide sequence: TGTGCCAGCAGTGATCGATCCCCGGGACAGGTACTTAGCTCCTACAATGAGCAGTTCTTC. It yields the protein CASSDRSPGQVLSSYNEQFF. The chain carries TRBV2 and TRBJ2-1; 8 bases map to TRBD1. Trimming removed 3 bases from V and 0 bases from J; junction bases left unmatched: 16. CDR1 SNHLY and CDR2 FYNNEI come from the germline V gene. CDR3 length: 20 residues. Full variable domain (rest looked up from reference TRBV2 and TRBJ2-1): EPEVTQTPSHQVTQMGQEVILRCVPISNHLYFYWYRQILGQKVEFLVSFYNNEISEKSEIFDDQFSVERPDGSNFTLKIRSTKLEDSAMYFCASSDRSPGQVLSSYNEQFFGPGTRLTVL.